This TCR beta chain was captured in a study of post-analysis software for immune sequencing data. Study as a whole: Relapsing-remitting, secondary progressive and progressive-relapsing multiple sclerosis were all included among the disease courses.

General study results and limits: Roughly 5 TRBV segments occurring more often in patients than controls included TRBV5-6, TRBV5-1 and TRBV20-1.

This clonotype showed up just a few times. Antigen: not known. TCR beta cDNA libraries had unique molecular identifiers. TCRdb processed the PCR reads anew with MiXCR; each CDR3 protein has one entry. The repertoire consists of about 540,000 distinct CDR3 sequences, with around 31% occurring once and the leading ten covering around 5.9%. Trimming stripped 6 bases from V and 2 bases from J, with 16 bases between. Germline CDR1 reads MGHDK; CDR2 reads SYGVNS. There are 15 residues in the CDR3. The rearrangement uses TRBV25-1 and TRBJ1-2; tentative D call: TRBD1 (6 bases). The receptor was isolated from a girl aged 2 to 17 with multiple sclerosis. Material: blood. The CDR3 coding sequence is TGTGCCAGCAGGCCGAGGGGGGCAGGCAACTATGGCTACACCTTC. Translation gives CASRPRGAGNYGYTF.